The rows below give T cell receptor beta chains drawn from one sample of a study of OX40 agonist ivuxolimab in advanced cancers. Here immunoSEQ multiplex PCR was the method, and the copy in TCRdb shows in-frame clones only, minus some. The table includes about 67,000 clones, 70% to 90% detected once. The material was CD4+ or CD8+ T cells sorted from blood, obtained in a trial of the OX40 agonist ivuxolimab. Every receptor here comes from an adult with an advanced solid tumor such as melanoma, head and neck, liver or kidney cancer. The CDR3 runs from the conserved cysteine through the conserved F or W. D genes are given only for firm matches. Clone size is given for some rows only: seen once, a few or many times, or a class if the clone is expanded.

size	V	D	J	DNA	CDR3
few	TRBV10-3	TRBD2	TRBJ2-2	TGTGCCATCAGTGATATTGTGGGGACTAGCGGGGGGAACACCGGGGAGCTGTTTTTT	CAISDIVGTSGGNTGELFF
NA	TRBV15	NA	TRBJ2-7	TGTGCCACCAGCAGAGGGGGGATTAGCGCTCCCTCCTACGAGCAGTACTTC	CATSRGGISAPSYEQYF
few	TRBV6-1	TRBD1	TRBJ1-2	TGTGCCAGCAGTGGGACAGGGATTGACGGCTACACCTTC	CASSGTGIDGYTF
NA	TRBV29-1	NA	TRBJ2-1	TGCAGCGTTGAATGGCAGGTCTACAATGAGCAGTTCTTC	CSVEWQVYNEQFF
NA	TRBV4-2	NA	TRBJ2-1	TGTGCCAGCAGCCAAGGGGAGCGGGCCCATGAGCAGTTCTTC	CASSQGERAHEQFF
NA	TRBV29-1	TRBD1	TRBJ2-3	TGCAGCGTTGTTCCAGGACAGGGGTTAGATACGCAGTATTTT	CSVVPGQGLDTQYF
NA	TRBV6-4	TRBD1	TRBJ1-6	TGTGCCACCCCAAACGTACACGCGGGACAGAGAAATTCACCCCTCCACTTT	CATPNVHAGQRNSPLHF
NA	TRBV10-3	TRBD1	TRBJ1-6	TGTGCCATCAGCCCGGGACAGGGAAGAAATTCACCCCTCCACTTT	CAISPGQGRNSPLHF
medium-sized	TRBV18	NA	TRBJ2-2	TGTGCCAGCTCAAATCAGAATATCCCCGGGGAGCTGTTTTTT	CASSNQNIPGELFF
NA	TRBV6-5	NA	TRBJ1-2	TGTGCCAGCGGGGAGGGGGGTGGCGTGTGGGATGGCTACACCTTC	CASGEGGGVWDGYTF
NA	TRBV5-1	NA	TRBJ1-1	TGCGCCAGCAGCTCGGACACTTTGAACACTGAAGCTTTCTTT	CASSSDTLNTEAFF
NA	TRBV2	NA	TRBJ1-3	TGTGCCAGCACCCCGACAGCGGGTGGAAACACCATATATTTT	CASTPTAGGNTIYF
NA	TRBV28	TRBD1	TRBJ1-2	TGTGCCAGCAGTTACCTGGGGGGGACAGCCGACTATGGCTACACCTTC	CASSYLGGTADYGYTF
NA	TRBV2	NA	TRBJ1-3	TGTGCCAGCAGACTGGACGCTGGAAACACCATATATTTT	CASRLDAGNTIYF
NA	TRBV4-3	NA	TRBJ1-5	TGCGCCAGCAGCCAGGAAGGGGGTGGCAATCAGCCCCAGCATTTT	CASSQEGGGNQPQHF
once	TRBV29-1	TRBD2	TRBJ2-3	TGCAGCGGTGGGACTAGCGGGAATTCAGGAGATACGCAGTATTTT	CSGGTSGNSGDTQYF
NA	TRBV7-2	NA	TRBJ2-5	TGTGCCAGCAGCTTAGAGTCGGTGGGGGGCCGGGAGACCCAGTACTTC	CASSLESVGGRETQYF
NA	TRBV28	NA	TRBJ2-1	TGTGCCAGCAGTTTTGGTGGGGGTGAGCAGTTCTTC	CASSFGGGEQFF
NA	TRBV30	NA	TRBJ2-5	TGTGCCTGGAGTGACCAGATCCAAGAGACCCAGTACTTC	CAWSDQIQETQYF
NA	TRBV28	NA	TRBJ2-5	TGTGCCAGCAGTTCAGGGGAGTTACAAGAGACCCAGTACTTC	CASSSGELQETQYF
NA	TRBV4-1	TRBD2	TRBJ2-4	TGCGCCAGCAGCCAAGTAATCGCGGGGGGGCCCCAAAACATTCAGTACTTC	CASSQVIAGGPQNIQYF
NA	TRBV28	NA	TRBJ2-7	TGTGCCAGCAGTTTTCTTTGGGACGGAAGCTCCTACGAGCAGTACTTC	CASSFLWDGSSYEQYF
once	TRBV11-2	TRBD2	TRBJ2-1	TGTGCCAGCAGCTACCGACTAGCGGGAGGCTTCAATGAGCAGTTCTTC	CASSYRLAGGFNEQFF
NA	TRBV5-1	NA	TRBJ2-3	TGCGCCAGCAGCTTGAGAGCAGCATCCACAGATACGCAGTATTTT	CASSLRAASTDTQYF
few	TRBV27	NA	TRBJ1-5	TGTGCCAGCAGTCCCAGGTTAAATAGCAATCAGCCCCAGCATTTT	CASSPRLNSNQPQHF
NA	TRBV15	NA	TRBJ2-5	TGTGCCACCAGCACCAGCCCCAGAGGAGAGACCCAGTACTTC	CATSTSPRGETQYF
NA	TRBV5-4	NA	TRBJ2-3	TGTGCCAGCAGCTTTGGCCTCGGCACAGATACGCAGTATTTT	CASSFGLGTDTQYF
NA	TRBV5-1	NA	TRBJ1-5	TGCGCCAGCAGCTTGGATCCGGGGTCAAATCAGCCCCAGCATTTT	CASSLDPGSNQPQHF
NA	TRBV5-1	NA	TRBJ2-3	TGCGCCAGCAGCCTCGCGTCCCTCGACACAGATACGCAGTATTTT	CASSLASLDTDTQYF
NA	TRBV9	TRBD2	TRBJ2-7	TGTGCCGGCAGCGTCCGCGGCGGGAGGCCCCTTTCCTACGAGCAGTACTTC	CAGSVRGGRPLSYEQYF
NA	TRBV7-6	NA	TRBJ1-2	TGTGCCAGCAGTCCCGGGGCCGTCGGCTTTGGCTACACCTTC	CASSPGAVGFGYTF
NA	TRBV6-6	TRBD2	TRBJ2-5	TGTGCCAGCAGTTACGGGGCGCGGGGGAGCGAGACCCAGTACTTC	CASSYGARGSETQYF
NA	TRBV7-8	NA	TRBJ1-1	TGTGCCAGCAGCTTAGGGCCGGGGGGGCAGAACACTGAAGCTTTCTTT	CASSLGPGGQNTEAFF
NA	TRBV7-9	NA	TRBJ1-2	TGTGCCAGCAGCTTAGACGGCCTTTATGGCTACACCTTC	CASSLDGLYGYTF
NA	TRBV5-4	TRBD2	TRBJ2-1	TGTGCCAGCAGCGCCGGGACTAGCGGGAGGCTTGTTGAGCAGTTCTTC	CASSAGTSGRLVEQFF
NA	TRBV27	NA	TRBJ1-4	TGTGCCAGCAGTTTAACAGCGATAAATGAAAAACTGTTTTTT	CASSLTAINEKLFF
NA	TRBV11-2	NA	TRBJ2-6	TGTGCCAGCAGCTTAGCGGGGTACCCTGGGGCCAACGTCCTGACTTTC	CASSLAGYPGANVLTF
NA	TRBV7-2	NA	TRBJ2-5	TGTGCCAGCAGCTTCGGTGTGAGGCAGGAGACCCAGTACTTC	CASSFGVRQETQYF
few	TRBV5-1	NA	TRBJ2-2	TGCGCCAGCAGCTTGGCGGTCGCGAACACCGGGGAGCTGTTTTTT	CASSLAVANTGELFF
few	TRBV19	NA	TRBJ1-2	TGTGCCAGTAGTATCCCAGGACTCGTTAACTATGGCTACACCTTC	CASSIPGLVNYGYTF
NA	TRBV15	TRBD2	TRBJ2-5	TGTGCCACCAGCAGAGAGCGGGGGGGCTGGGAGACCCAGTACTTC	CATSRERGGWETQYF
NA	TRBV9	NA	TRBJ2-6	TGTGCCAGCAGCGTAGGGCAGGGAGACTCTGGGGCCAACGTCCTGACTTTC	CASSVGQGDSGANVLTF
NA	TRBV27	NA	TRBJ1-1	TGTGCCAGCAGTCTCAGGCTGAACACTGAAGCTTTCTTT	CASSLRLNTEAFF
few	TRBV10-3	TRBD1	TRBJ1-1	TGTGCCATCAGGGCGGACAGGGAGAGCACTGAAGCTTTCTTT	CAIRADRESTEAFF